The subject of this entry is one T cell receptor beta chain. This entry comes from a study of blood T cell repertoires in COVID-19. Study in general: Researchers got acute and convalescent COVID-19 samples from the United States, Italy and Spain.

Method: immunoSEQ multiplex PCR; TCRdb's copy keeps in-frame clones and lacks some. The data contain 200,000 to 300,000 clones, approximately 87% of them singletons. This TCR derives from a human donor in a cohort sampled during active COVID-19. Sequences were obtained from peripheral blood.

CDR3 sequence: CASRRPGAEQFF. CDR3 in DNA: TGTGCCAGCAGGCGCCCAGGGGCTGAGCAGTTCTTC. The J gene is TRBJ2-1, the V gene TRBV12-3 or TRBV12-4, with D possibly TRBD1 on 6 matching bases. Trimming shortened V by 6 bases and J by 9 bases, and 12 bases separated the two germline ends. The CDR3 runs to 12 residues.